Each of the 5 T cell receptor beta chains below was sequenced from the same sample in a study of identical twins. TCRdb ran MiXCR on the 5' RACE reads and lists one entry per CDR3 protein. The sample yields some 560,000 distinct CDR3 sequences, 7.5% to 10% seen once. These data also featured in a second study, about yellow fever vaccine responses in identical twins.

Sequencing input: PBMCs. The receptors stem from a young woman in good health.

This clonotype was recorded many times. The rearrangement uses TRBV7-2 and TRBJ2-3; 8 positions agree with TRBD2. This CDR3 is built from 18 residues. Germline lookup yields CDR1 SGHTA and CDR2 FQGNSA. The J segment lost 2 bases and the V segment lost 0 bases, leaving 10 bases of the junction unmatched. CDR3 nucleotide sequence: TGTGCCAGCAGCTTAGCGTCCCTAGCGGGCTTTTACACAGATACGCAGTATTTT. Translation gives CASSLASLAGFYTDTQYF.

This clonotype appeared many times. The rearrangement uses TRBV29-1 and TRBJ2-5; a weak D match, TRBD1 (6 bases). Germline V gene lookup returns CDR1 SQVTM and CDR2 ANQGSEA. CDR3 length: 14 residues. Trimming removed 2 bases at V and 5 bases at J, with 15 bases between. CDR3 region: CSVEPRGPRETQYF. The CDR3 DNA sequence: TGCAGCGTTGAACCCAGGGGCCCGAGGGAGACCCAGTACTTC.

The chain couples TRBV3-1 to TRBJ2-3; D may be TRBD1 or TRBD2 (5 bases each). Germline CDR1 LGHDT, CDR2 YNNKEL (reference sequence). The CDR3 spans 14 residues. V was pared by 5 bases and J by 7 bases, with 16 bases between. CDR3 coding DNA: TGTGCCAGCAGCTTTCTCGATGGGGGTAATACGCAGTATTTT. Its translation is CASSFLDGGNTQYF.

This clonotype has a count of ten or more. J is TRBJ2-7 and V is TRBV29-1; D unclear. The CDR3 extends over 12 amino acids. Germline CDR1 SQVTM, CDR2 ANQGSEA. V lost 1 base to trimming and J lost 4 bases, with 8 bases between them. CDR3: CSVEGPRYEQYF. CDR3 DNA sequence: TGCAGCGTTGAAGGCCCCAGATACGAGCAGTACTTC.

In its sample, this clonotype was seen a few times. The V and J genes are TRBV12-3 or TRBV12-4 and TRBJ1-3; D remains unclear. The CDR3 covers 14 residues. V shed 6 bases and J shed 0 bases, with 9 bases lying between them. As DNA, the CDR3 is TGTGCCAGCAGCTCACGGAGCTCTGGAAACACCATATATTTT. Translating it yields CASSSRSSGNTIYF.